Below, one TCR beta chain is given with its context. This clone's antigen is unknown. Base qualities were left out, and no much larger clone turns up one base away. The entry originates in a study of cytomegalovirus exposure and HLA in healthy donors (dated by TCRdb to about 2017). Background on the whole study: In an earlier analysis of approximately 500 of the donors, about 260 Gb of sequence data and 117 million unique TCR beta sequences from 180 million or so T cells were reported. Rather than using new phenotypic data, the later analysis identified candidate immune exposures from TCR beta sequences and from how often those sequences occurred across donors. Among around 400 genotyped donors of the cohort, an average of approximately 220,000 unique TCR beta nucleotide sequences was sequenced per donor, of which about 18% were non-productive. The genetic ancestry cluster associated with self-reported Caucasian donors included about 84% of the 350 to 500 genotyped donors. In a later genetic analysis, genome-wide SNP genotypes for about 55% of the 666 donors were used, and that subset was treated as a discovery cohort. An earlier analysis of fewer than 750 of the donors used high-throughput TCR beta sequencing to judge whether each TCR beta V gene segment behaved as functional or pseudogenic. Four or five DR-DQ haplotypes were handled as single units for association and clustering because linkage in the cohort was strong. Every discovery cohort repertoire had been produced on one sequencing platform. High-throughput TCR immunosequencing, statistical association of individual TCRs with disease status, and machine learning were combined to predict cytomegalovirus infection status. In a later analysis, previously published TCR beta repertoires from more than 500 donors were re-analyzed and high-resolution HLA genotyping was added so that TCR occurrence patterns could be studied. The number of typed donors differed by locus: roughly 629-630 for A, B, C, DRB1 and DQB1; some 540 for DQA1; approximately 600 for DPA1; and some 470 for DPB1. Using immunosequencing, the study profiled T cell repertoires from 500 to 800 subjects and related those repertoires to cytomegalovirus serostatus. Donor age, sex, ethnicity and CMV serostatus were collected together with the repertoire data. In addition to the first cohort of hundreds of subjects, a separate validation cohort of 120 different subjects was used. HLA typing covered class I and class II loci at four-digit resolution. About 320 gigabases of sequencing data and tens of millions of unique TCR sequences were included in an early release covering around 650 HLA-typed donors. The aim of the study was to test whether cataloging public T cell receptors could identify signatures of past pathogen exposure.

V and J are truncated by 7 bases and 2 bases respectively, leaving an intervening sequence of 14 bases. The germline V gene (reference sequence) provides CDR1 MNHEY and CDR2 SMNVEV. Its CDR3 holds 14 amino acids, cysteine through phenylalanine. The read is trimmed to its CDR3 DNA, 42 bases read in frame from base 1. Library generation was performed with the immunoSEQ multiplex PCR assay. The multiplex PCR relied on a mix of 60 forward primers for TCR Vbeta segments and 13 reverse primers for TCR Jbeta segments. The CDR3 region of rearranged TCR beta genes was amplified from genomic DNA by a multiplex PCR assay. Amplified TCR beta libraries were sequenced as 87-base-pair reads on the Illumina HiSeq System. The paper's data handling went like this. In a later analysis, tens of millions of unique TCR beta chains were counted across the approximately 640 repertoires, and around 10 million of these chains were shared by at least two donors. A nearest-neighbor algorithm error-corrected the raw reads and collapsed the reads into unique sequences, merging closely related sequences to remove PCR and sequencing errors. To assign V, D and J gene segments, CDR3 sequences were aligned to IMGT reference sequences. For a sequence to be retained, at least a six-nucleotide match to both a V gene segment and a J gene segment was required. Rearrangements were called productive when the CDR3 lacked stop codons and stayed in frame with V and J; all others were non-productive. Following IMGT convention, CDR3 was defined as the stretch from the second conserved V-encoded cysteine to the conserved J-encoded phenylalanine. Sequences without an unambiguous match to a single V gene segment were excluded from the earlier analysis of about 630 of the donors. An earlier analysis of approximately 590 of the donors called V segments functional above 56.7% productive rearrangements and segregating when the between-donor standard deviation exceeded 5%. A statistical classification framework was built to diagnose cytomegalovirus status from the catalog of TCR beta chain sequences. V and J gene assignment, in a later analysis, came from comparing TCR nucleotide sequences with IMGT/GENE-DB human TR gene sequences. Using the TCRdist pipeline, a later analysis assigned CDR3 sequences along with most-parsimonious VDJ recombination scenarios. A later analysis defined each TCR beta chain by its CDR3 amino acid sequence plus V-gene family, and excluded reads lacking a unique V-gene family. In a later analysis, 550 to 650 highly shared, low-generation-probability nucleotide sequences were removed to address suspected cross-contamination and a sequencing artifact. A later analysis calculated a clonal expansion index for each public chain from normalized within-repertoire ranks of inferred template counts. In a later analysis, generation probabilities were computed using a VDJ recombination model fitted to out-of-frame rearrangements, and the results were checked against IGoR. In a later analysis, hypergeometric tests were used to score TCR-TCR, TCR-HLA and TCR-CMV co-occurrence, with a repertoire-size bias correction applied to TCR pairs. A later analysis estimated false discovery rates by permuting HLA or CMV assignments 20 times. A later analysis grouped co-occurring TCRs with DBSCAN, adding TCRdist sequence similarity when clustering within HLA-allele-positive subsets. For co-occurrence clustering, repertoires with fewer than 30,000 or more than 120,000 public chains were excluded, along with about five repertoires with anomalous nucleotide sharing. This is the immuneACCESS table as TCRdb keeps it, with only in-frame sequences that have V and J called. A part of the clones is gone; compared with another copy, unresolved V genes explain less than half, and the rest is unexplained. The D gene and trimming were derived from the DNA, and the V and J assignments and clone size from that table. The sample table records 170,000 or so clones; just under 85% of these occur just once. 4.8% of the sample comes from the top ten.

The cohort was made up of 500 to 850 healthy bone marrow donors. At the time of sampling, every cohort member was nominally healthy, though immune exposures that went unrecorded were likely present. The donor was CMV seropositive and belonged to the group of some 290 seropositive cohort members. Each donor provided a peripheral blood sample, and peripheral blood mononuclear cells were used for TCR beta sequencing. Genomic DNA extraction from the blood cell samples was performed with the Qiagen DNeasy Blood Extraction Kit. Study-wide conclusions, independent of this receptor: In vitro tests confirmed that a few of the cytomegalovirus-associated TCR beta chains recognize cytomegalovirus antigens. At a false discovery rate of 0.05, a later analysis linked 15,000 to 20,000 TCR beta sequences to specific HLA alleles. In the study, about 150 TCR beta chains were listed as associated with cytomegalovirus. For the cohort, immune exposure information was limited to CMV serostatus. V-gene and J-gene trimming of TCR beta chains was associated with a missense DCLRE1C variant in a later genetic analysis, and the association was replicated in an independent cohort. Because HLA typing was missing for some donors at each locus, association tests included only the typed subset. Presence/absence analyses assumed roughly uniform sequencing depth across donors, an assumption that may not hold. Most CMV-associated TCR beta chains appeared to be HLA-restricted in a later analysis, and the HLA associations seemed to be driven largely by CMV exposure. A group of highly shared sequence variants was considered likely to be a technical artifact of the sequencing pipeline. Compared with equally common non-associated chains, HLA-associated TCR beta chains in a later analysis were more clonally expanded and had lower generation probabilities. According to the authors, the approach could potentially be generalized to other disease states and immunological phenotypes. A later analysis reported that several top co-occurrence clusters appeared linked to parvovirus B19, influenza, CMV and Epstein-Barr virus. Cytomegalovirus status was reported to be diagnosed by the classifier with high specificity and sensitivity in both the original and validation cohorts. In a later genetic analysis, fewer N-insertions in productive TCRs were reported among donors in an Asian-associated ancestry cluster than the approximately 670-donor mean. Assigning TCR associations to individual alleles was difficult when HLA alleles, especially DR and DQ, strongly co-occurred. Because counts were too low, seventeen rarely observed V segments, including chromosome 9 orphons, were excluded from the earlier analysis of under 650 of the donors. This cohort had only TCR beta chains sequenced, and the lack of alpha or paired-chain data limited which features could be detected. A further reported finding was that TCR beta sequences accurately predicted the HLA-A and HLA-B alleles for most subjects in the first cohort. Across donors, most TCR sequences were observed very rarely, whereas some public TCRs were present in many individuals. In a later analysis, TCR association rates were found to vary across HLA loci, with the most associated TCRs seen for DRB1 alleles and the fewest for HLA-C alleles. Broadly in line with IMGT annotations, most TCR beta V segments showed up in productive rearrangements about 87% or about 30% of the time in an earlier analysis of several hundred of the donors. Some IMGT-functional V segments, including TRBV6-2 and TRBV6-3, could not be distinguished by the 87-base-pair reads and were therefore excluded. Correlated functional status among segregating V segments might reflect linkage disequilibrium, but an unknown experimental factor could not be ruled out.

This receptor was identified in a girl between 5 and 17 years old in good health and CMV-seropositive. The sample was PBMCs. The rearrangement combines TRBV27 with TRBJ1-2, with no reliable assignment of the D segment. The DNA reads TGTGCCAGCAACCCTGGACGGGGAAACTATGGCTACACCTTC. The encoded protein is CASNPGRGNYGYTF.